This passage covers 10 T cell receptor beta chains from one sample sequenced in a study of graft-versus-host responses after intestinal transplantation. Assay: immunoSEQ multiplex PCR; the TCRdb copy retains only in-frame clones and omits some. This table has under 90,000 clones, around 93% appearing once. The sequencing used PBMCs, collected 98 days after intestinal transplantation. The receptors derive from a human patient who received an intestinal transplant, so some T cells may come from the graft donor.

The genes are TRBV27 and TRBJ2-1, with 10 bases matching TRBD1. Germline V gene data show CDR1 as MNHEY and CDR2 as SMNVEV (reference sequence). This CDR3 region has 18 residues. V shed 5 bases, J shed 0 bases, and the junction held 10 bases outside the gene matches. The CDR3 loop is CASSTTGTGAYSYNEQFF. CDR3 nucleotide sequence: TGTGCCAGCAGTACGACCGGGACAGGGGCGTACTCCTACAATGAGCAGTTCTTC.

The chain couples TRBV5-1 to TRBJ2-3; 10 positions match TRBD1. This CDR3 is 16 amino acids long. Germline V gives CDR1 SGHRS, CDR2 YFSETQ. V lost 4 bases and J lost 3; bases outside the gene matches: 8. CDR3 amino acids: CASSVGQGIRTDTQYF. CDR3 coding DNA: TGCGCCAGCAGCGTGGGACAGGGGATAAGGACAGATACGCAGTATTTT.

The V and J genes are TRBV7-3 and TRBJ2-1; no clear D. The germline V gene encodes CDR1 SGHTA and CDR2 FQGTGA. The CDR3 spans 15 residues. V lost 3 bases, J lost 0 bases, and 9 bases lay in between. The CDR3 spells CASSFYPDSYNEQFF. DNA for the CDR3: TGTGCCAGCAGCTTTTATCCCGACTCCTACAATGAGCAGTTCTTC.

This sequence joins TRBV29-1 and TRBJ1-4, with 8 nucleotides matching TRBD1. Germline values: CDR1 SQVTM, CDR2 ANQGSEA. This CDR3 has 14 residues. J gave up 8 bases and V 6 bases, and 11 bases lay outside the gene matches. The CDR3 region has the DNA TGCAGCGTGACCCAACAGGGGGGCAAGGAAAAACTGTTTTTT. Protein: CSVTQQGGKEKLFF. Complete variable domain (other parts from reference TRBV29-1 and TRBJ1-4): SAVISQKPSRDICQRGTSLTIQCQVDSQVTMMFWYRQQPGQSLTLIATANQGSEATYESGFVIDKFPISRPNLTFSTLTVSNMSPEDSSIYLCSVTQQGGKEKLFFGSGTQLSVL.

The J gene is TRBJ2-5, the V gene TRBV6-5; 11 nucleotides line up with TRBD2. From germline, CDR1 is MNHEY and CDR2 SVGAGI. V was pared by 2 bases and J by 2 bases, with 4 bases of the junction left unmatched. This CDR3 contains 16 residues. The CDR3 DNA is TGTGCCAGCAGTTACCGGGGACTAGCGGCACAAGAGACCCAGTACTTC. Protein: CASSYRGLAAQETQYF.

This sequence joins TRBV5-4 and TRBJ2-2, with D perhaps TRBD1 (5 bases). The CDR3 consists of 15 residues. Per the germline V gene, CDR1 is SGHNT and CDR2 is YYREEE (reference sequence). Between the trimmed V and J ends, which lost 0 bases and 4 bases, there was a span of 10 bases. The DNA for the CDR3 is TGTGCCAGCAGCTTGGAAGGGGTGGCCACCGGGGAGCTGTTTTTT. It codes for CASSLEGVATGELFF.

Points on this clone: Sequence at one end of the junction differs from germline and may be a read error. This chain connects TRBV6-1 to TRBJ2-7; 8 bases align to TRBD1. CDR1 is MNHNS, CDR2 SASEGT, per germline. There are 13 residues in the CDR3. The CDR3 reads CASSDGQGYEQCF. DNA for the CDR3: TGTGCCAGCAGTGACGGACAGGGCTACGAGCAGTGCTTC.

This clone was counted a single time. This chain links TRBV11-2 with TRBJ1-3; TRBD1 is a possible D gene (5 bases). CDR3 size: 16 residues. Deletions cut 0 bases from V and 4 bases from J, with 13 bases between. The V gene's germline CDR1 is SGHAT and CDR2 FQNNGV. The CDR3 region has the DNA TGTGCCAGCAGCTTAGATGGTGGAGGGGTCGGAAACACCATATATTTT. It translates to CASSLDGGGVGNTIYF.

This clone was detected only a few times. The chain links TRBV6-1 to TRBJ2-7; 7 nucleotides match TRBD2. CDR3 length: 15 amino acids. Losses at the gene ends were 4 bases for V and 7 bases for J; bases not matched to a gene: 13. The V gene's germline CDR1 is MNHNS and CDR2 SASEGT. In DNA, the CDR3 is TGTGCCAGCAGTGTCTTAACCCAGGGAGGGGAGGAGCAGTACTTC. Its translation: CASSVLTQGGEEQYF.

This clone was counted once. The chain links TRBV11-2 to TRBJ1-1; D remains ambiguous. This CDR3 is built from 12 residues. Germline values: CDR1 SGHAT, CDR2 FQNNGV. The V end lost 5 bases, the J end lost 1 base, and 5 bases lay between the germline ends. DNA for the CDR3: TGTGCCAGCAGCCAGCAGAACACTGAAGCTTTCTTT. Translating gives CASSQQNTEAFF.